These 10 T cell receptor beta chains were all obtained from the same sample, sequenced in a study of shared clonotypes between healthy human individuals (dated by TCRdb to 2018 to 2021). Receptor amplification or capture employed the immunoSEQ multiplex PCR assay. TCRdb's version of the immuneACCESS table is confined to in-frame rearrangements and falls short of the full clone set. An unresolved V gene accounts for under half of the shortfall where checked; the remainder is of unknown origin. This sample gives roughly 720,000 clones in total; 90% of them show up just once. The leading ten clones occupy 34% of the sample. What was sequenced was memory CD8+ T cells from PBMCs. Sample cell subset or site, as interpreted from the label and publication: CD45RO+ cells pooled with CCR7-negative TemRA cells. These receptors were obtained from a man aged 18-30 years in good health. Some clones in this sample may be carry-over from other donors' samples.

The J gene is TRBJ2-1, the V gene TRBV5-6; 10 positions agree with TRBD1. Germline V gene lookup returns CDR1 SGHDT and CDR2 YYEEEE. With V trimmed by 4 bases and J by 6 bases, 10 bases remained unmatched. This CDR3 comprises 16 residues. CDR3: CASSGTRDRGSNEQFF. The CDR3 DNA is TGTGCCAGCAGCGGGACCCGGGACAGGGGTTCCAATGAGCAGTTCTTC.

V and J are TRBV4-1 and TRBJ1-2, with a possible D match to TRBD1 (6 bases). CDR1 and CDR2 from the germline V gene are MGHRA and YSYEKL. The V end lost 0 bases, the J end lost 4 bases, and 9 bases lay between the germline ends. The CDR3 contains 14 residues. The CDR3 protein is CASSQEGAPYGYTF. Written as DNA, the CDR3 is TGCGCCAGCAGCCAAGAGGGGGCCCCCTATGGCTACACCTTC.

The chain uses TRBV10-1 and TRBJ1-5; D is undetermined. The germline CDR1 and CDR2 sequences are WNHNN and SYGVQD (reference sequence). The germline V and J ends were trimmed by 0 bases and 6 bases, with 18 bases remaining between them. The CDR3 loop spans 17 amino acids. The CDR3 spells CASSESDFGERGQPQHF. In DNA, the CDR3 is TGCGCCAGCAGTGAGTCTGACTTCGGGGAGCGAGGTCAGCCCCAGCATTTT.

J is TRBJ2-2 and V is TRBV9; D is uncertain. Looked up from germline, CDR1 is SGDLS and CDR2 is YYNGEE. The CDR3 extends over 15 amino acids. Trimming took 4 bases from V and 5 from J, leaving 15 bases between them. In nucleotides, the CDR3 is TGTGCCAGCAGCCCAGATTCTAGTCGGACCGGGGAGCTGTTTTTT. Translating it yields CASSPDSSRTGELFF.

The CDR3 region is CASSIPLGYEAFF. CDR3 nucleotides: TGTGCCAGCAGTATTCCCCTGGGGTATGAAGCTTTCTTT. The gene calls are TRBV28 and TRBJ1-1, with D unclear. The V end was cut by 5 bases, the J end by 7 bases, with 14 bases between. CDR1 and CDR2 from the germline V gene are MDHEN and SYDVKM. The CDR3 has 13 amino acids.

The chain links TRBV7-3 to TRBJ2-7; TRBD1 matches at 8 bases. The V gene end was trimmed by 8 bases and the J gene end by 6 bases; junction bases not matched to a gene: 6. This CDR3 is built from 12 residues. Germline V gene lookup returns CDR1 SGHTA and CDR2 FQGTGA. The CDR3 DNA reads TGTGCCAGCTTGCAGGGGGCTTCCGAGCAGTACTTC. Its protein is CASLQGASEQYF.

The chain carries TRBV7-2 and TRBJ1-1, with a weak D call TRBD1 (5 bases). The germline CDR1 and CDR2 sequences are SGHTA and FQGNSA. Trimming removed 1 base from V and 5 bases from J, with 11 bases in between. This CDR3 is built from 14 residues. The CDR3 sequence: CASSLGGPGTEAFF. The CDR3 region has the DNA TGTGCCAGCAGCTTAGGGGGCCCGGGGACTGAAGCTTTCTTT.

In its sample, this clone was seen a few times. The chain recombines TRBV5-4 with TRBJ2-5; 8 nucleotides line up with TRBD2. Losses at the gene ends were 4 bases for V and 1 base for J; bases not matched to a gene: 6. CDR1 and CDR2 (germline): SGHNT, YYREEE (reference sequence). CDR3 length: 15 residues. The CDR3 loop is CASSRTRGGQETQYF. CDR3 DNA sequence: TGTGCCAGCAGCCGTACTCGGGGGGGCCAAGAGACCCAGTACTTC. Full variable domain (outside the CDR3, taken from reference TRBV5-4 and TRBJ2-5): ETGVTQSPTHLIKTRGQQVTLRCSSQSGHNTVSWYQQALGQGPQFIFQYYREEENGRGNFPPRFSGLQFPNYSSELNVNALELDDSALYLCASSRTRGGQETQYFGPGTRLLVL.

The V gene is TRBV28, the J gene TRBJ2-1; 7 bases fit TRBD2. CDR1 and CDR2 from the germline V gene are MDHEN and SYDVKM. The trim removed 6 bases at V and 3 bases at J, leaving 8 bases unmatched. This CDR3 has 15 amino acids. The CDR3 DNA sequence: TGTGCCAGCAGGAGGACTAGTGGCTTCTACAATGAGCAGTTCTTC. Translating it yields CASRRTSGFYNEQFF.

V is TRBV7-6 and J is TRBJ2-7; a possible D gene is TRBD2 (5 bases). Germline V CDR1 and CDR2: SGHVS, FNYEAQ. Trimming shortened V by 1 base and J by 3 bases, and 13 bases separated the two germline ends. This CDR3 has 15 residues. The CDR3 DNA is TGTGCCAGCAGCTTAGGAAGGACTGCACTCTACGAGCAGTACTTC. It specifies CASSLGRTALYEQYF.